The 32 T cell receptor beta chains in this list originate from one sample, sequenced in a study of blood T cells in healthy people across ages. Alongside a J-beta primer mix, a sample-barcoded 5' primer served in a second PCR lasting roughly 6 to 11 cycles. TCRdb reanalysed the 5' RACE reads using MiXCR and keeps one entry per CDR3 protein. The data contain roughly 680,000 distinct CDR3 sequences, 21% of them singletons. Material: blood. The receptor source for this set is a man between 65 and 79 years old in good health.

This clonotype was detected a few times. The chain joins TRBV29-1 to TRBJ2-2; D uncertain. V lost 4 bases and J lost 4, with 13 bases in between. The CDR3 consists of 14 residues. CDR1 is SQVTM and CDR2 is ANQGSEA in the germline V gene. The CDR3 is CSVAYSRSTGELFF. The CDR3 bases are TGCAGCGTTGCTTATAGCAGGAGCACCGGGGAGCTGTTTTTT.

The gene calls are TRBV5-1 and TRBJ1-2, with D tentatively TRBD1 (6 bases). Germline V gene data show CDR1 as SGHRS and CDR2 as YFSETQ. This CDR3 has 15 amino acids. Trimming removed 0 bases from V and 8 bases from J, with 17 bases in between. DNA of the CDR3: TGCGCCAGCAGCTTGGATGGAGACAGGCCTCAGGGCTACACCTTC. This gives the protein CASSLDGDRPQGYTF.

Note on this clonotype: The germline gene is not matched at one end of the junction; a read error may be the cause. The chain carries TRBV5-1 and TRBJ2-1, with 12 nucleotides matching TRBD2. This CDR3 is built from 17 residues. The V gene's germline CDR1 is SGHRS and CDR2 YFSETQ. CDR3 residues: CASRPGGLAGTYNERFF. Written as DNA, the CDR3 is TGCGCCAGCAGACCAGGGGGACTAGCGGGTACCTACAATGAGCGGTTCTTC.

This clonotype was found a few times. This is likely a read error, given that the CDR3 carries no conserved phenylalanine or tryptophan at its end. This chain joins TRBV27 and TRBJ1-5; D remains ambiguous. Trimming stripped 4 bases from V and 2 bases from J, with 6 bases between. Germline values: CDR1 MNHEY, CDR2 SMNVEV (reference sequence). The CDR3 contains 13 residues. CDR3 sequence (DNA): TGTGCCAGCAGTTCCCCGGGCAATCAGCCCCAGCATCTT. Translating gives CASSSPGNQPQHL.

Worth noting for this clonotype: At one boundary the junction diverges from the germline segment, which might be a read error. The chain links TRBV6-2 or TRBV6-3 to TRBJ1-1; D is perhaps TRBD1 (5 bases). The CDR3 extends over 15 amino acids. Germline V gene sequence: CDR1 MNHEY, CDR2 SVGEGT. The DNA for the CDR3 is TGTGCCGGCAGTCTACAACCCGGGACGGGAACTGAAGCTTTCTTT. Its protein is CAGSLQPGTGTEAFF.

The chain employs TRBV12-3 or TRBV12-4 and TRBJ1-5; TRBD1 agrees at 9 bases. V lost 6 bases to trimming and J lost 8 bases; unmatched junction nucleotides: 17. This CDR3 has 17 residues. The CDR3: CASRQGQGFRTGEPQHF. DNA of the CDR3: TGTGCCAGCAGACAGGGACAGGGTTTCAGGACCGGGGAGCCCCAGCATTTT.

J is TRBJ2-7 and V is TRBV7-9; TRBD2 matches at 10 bases. V dropped 1 base and J dropped 5; count of bases not matched to a gene: 5. CDR3 length: 15 amino acids. CDR1 is SEHNR and CDR2 is FQNEAQ in the germline V gene (reference sequence). CDR3 sequence (DNA): TGTGCCAGCAGCTTAGTTCTAGCGGGAGTCCACGAGCAGTACTTC. Amino acids: CASSLVLAGVHEQYF.

In its sample, this clonotype was seen a few times. The V call is TRBV6-5, the J call TRBJ2-5, with D possibly being TRBD2 (5 bases). The CDR3 loop spans 13 amino acids. V was pared by 7 bases and J by 4 bases, with 13 bases between. Germline V gene data show CDR1 as MNHEY and CDR2 as SVGAGI. The DNA of the CDR3 is TGTGCCAGCAACGAACTAGACCGAGAGACCCAGTACTTC. It translates to CASNELDRETQYF.

This clonotype was found a few times. J is TRBJ2-1 and V is TRBV10-3; 10 positions match TRBD2. Germline trimming cut 6 bases from V and 10 bases from J; bases unmatched to any gene: 9. The CDR3 is 14 residues long. The germline V gene encodes CDR1 ENHRY and CDR2 SYGVKD. The CDR3 DNA sequence: TGTGCCATCAGGGGCCTAGCGGGAGACGGGGAGCAGTTCTTC. Translated: CAIRGLAGDGEQFF.

In this sample, this clonotype turned up many times. V and J are TRBV29-1 and TRBJ2-3; D unresolved. Germline CDR1 is SQVTM and CDR2 is ANQGSEA. The V end lost 3 bases, the J end lost 3 bases, and 13 bases lay between the germline ends. CDR3 length: 14 residues. CDR3 DNA sequence: TGCAGCGTTGAGGGTCCGGTTGTGACAGATACGCAGTATTTT. It translates to CSVEGPVVTDTQYF.

The rearrangement links TRBV7-9 to TRBJ2-1; 9 positions agree with TRBD1. CDR1 SEHNR and CDR2 FQNEAQ come from the germline V gene (reference sequence). V lost 2 bases, J lost 5 bases, and 7 bases stayed unmatched. The CDR3 spans 16 residues. CDR3 protein: CASSLSPGQGDNEQFF. Written as DNA, the CDR3 is TGTGCCAGCAGCTTAAGTCCGGGACAGGGCGACAATGAGCAGTTCTTC.

The chain joins TRBV12-3 or TRBV12-4 to TRBJ2-5; a weak D match, TRBD1 (6 bases). The J call could be wrong; TRBJ2-7 is a better fit for the DNA end. The CDR3 length is 15 residues. The CDR3: CASSPHRVFSYEQYF. The CDR3 DNA reads TGTGCCAGCAGTCCACACAGGGTCTTCTCCTACGAGCAGTACTTC.

The chain uses TRBV18 and TRBJ1-4; TRBD1 matches 12 bases. Germline V CDR1 and CDR2: KGHSH, LQKENI. This CDR3 contains 16 residues. After removal of 3 bases from V and 3 bases from J, the junction contained 2 bases not matched to a gene. CDR3 residues: CASSPGQGAANEKLFF. The CDR3, as DNA: TGTGCCAGCTCACCGGGACAGGGGGCTGCTAATGAAAAACTGTTTTTT.

This clonotype was detected only a few times. This chain connects TRBV9 to TRBJ2-1; D possibly corresponds to TRBD2 (6 bases). The germline gives CDR1 SGDLS, CDR2 YYNGEE. The V gene lost 6 bases and the J gene lost 0 bases, with 16 bases spanning the gap. The CDR3 spans 16 residues. This CDR3 is CASTGSPGISYNEQFF. The DNA of the CDR3 is TGTGCCAGCACCGGGAGCCCCGGGATCTCCTACAATGAGCAGTTCTTC. The full variable domain, in which reference TRBV9 and TRBJ2-1 provide the parts outside the CDR3, is DSGVTQTPKHLITATGQRVTLRCSPRSGDLSVYWYQQSLDQGLQFLIQYYNGEERAKGNILERFSAQQFPDLHSELNLSSLELGDSALYFCASTGSPGISYNEQFFGPGTRLTVL.

The V and J genes are TRBV24-1 and TRBJ2-3; 13 bases map to TRBD2. The length of the CDR3 is 16 residues. Trimming at V came to 7 bases and at J to 5 bases, leaving 8 bases not matched to a gene. CDR1 is KGHDR and CDR2 is SFDVKD in the germline V gene. Here the CDR3 DNA reads TGTGCCACCAGCTACGGACTAGCGGGAGCCGGAGATACGCAGTATTTT. Its translation: CATSYGLAGAGDTQYF.

This clonotype was counted ten times or more. The rearrangement links TRBV5-6 to TRBJ2-4; the D gene is possibly TRBD1 (6 bases). The V end lost 4 bases, the J end lost 0 bases, and 11 bases lay between the germline ends. This CDR3 comprises 15 residues. Germline V lookup: CDR1 SGHDT, CDR2 YYEEEE. CDR3 DNA sequence: TGTGCCAGCAGCCTGGACAGTTTAGCCAAAAACATTCAGTACTTC. Encoded protein: CASSLDSLAKNIQYF.

The chain employs TRBV5-1 and TRBJ1-3; 8 nucleotides agree with TRBD1. The CDR3 sequence is 15 residues long. The V gene's germline CDR1 is SGHRS and CDR2 YFSETQ. With 5 bases clipped from V and 4 bases from J, the junction kept 8 bases outside the gene matches. This chain's CDR3 is CASRPGQEGGNTIYF. The CDR3 DNA is TGCGCCAGCAGACCGGGACAGGAGGGAGGAAACACCATATATTTT.

This clonotype was seen more than once but under ten times. The chain joins TRBV5-1 to TRBJ2-5, with D possibly TRBD1 on 5 matching bases. The germline V and J ends were trimmed by 2 bases and 2 bases, with 10 bases remaining between them. CDR3 length equals 14 residues. From germline, CDR1 is SGHRS and CDR2 YFSETQ. The CDR3 sequence: CASSFARQQETQYF. DNA of the CDR3: TGCGCCAGCAGCTTTGCTCGACAGCAAGAGACCCAGTACTTC.

As concerns this clonotype: This could be a read error, since a much larger clone is one nucleotide away. This chain links TRBV7-2 with TRBJ2-5; TRBD1 matches at 7 bases. With V trimmed by 1 base and J by 1 base, 3 bases remained unmatched. CDR1 and CDR2 from the germline V gene are SGHTA and FQGNSA. The CDR3 runs 15 residues. CDR3 bases: TGTGCCAGCAGCTTAGGGGGACAGATCCAAGAGACCCAGTACTTC. This gives the protein CASSLGGQIQETQYF.

The chain recombines TRBV7-9 with TRBJ1-5; 7 nucleotides align to TRBD1. The CDR3 is made up of 15 amino acids. Germline CDR1 is SEHNR and CDR2 is FQNEAQ (reference sequence). After removal of 4 bases from V and 1 base from J, the junction contained 4 bases not matched to a gene. The CDR3 loop is CASSYRGGSNQPQHF. Here the CDR3 DNA reads TGTGCCAGCAGCTACAGGGGAGGGAGCAATCAGCCCCAGCATTTT.

In this sample, this clonotype turned up many times. The J gene is TRBJ2-5, the V gene TRBV20-1; D is undetermined. V lost 6 bases and J lost 5, with 10 bases in between. Germline lookup yields CDR1 DFQATT and CDR2 SNEGSKA (reference sequence). CDR3 length equals 11 residues. The CDR3 sequence is CSAAPGETQYF. CDR3 nucleotide sequence: TGCAGTGCAGCTCCTGGGGAGACCCAGTACTTC.

The rearrangement uses TRBV5-1 and TRBJ2-3; 8 bases are a match to TRBD1. The length of the CDR3 is 14 residues. Trimming cost V 4 bases and J 5 bases; bases outside gene matches: 6. The germline CDR1 and CDR2 sequences are SGHRS and YFSETQ. CDR3 nucleotides: TGCGCCAGCAGCCCGGGACAGGCCGGAGATACGCAGTATTTT. Protein: CASSPGQAGDTQYF.

V usage is TRBV15 and J usage is TRBJ2-6, with D hard to call. Trimming pared 0 bases from V and 0 bases from J, leaving 9 bases between. The CDR3 is 17 residues long. Germline loops: CDR1 LNHNV, CDR2 YYDKDF (reference sequence). CDR3 in amino acids: CATSRDASGSGANVLTF. The CDR3 DNA sequence: TGTGCCACCAGCAGAGATGCGTCAGGCTCTGGGGCCAACGTCCTGACTTTC. The full variable domain, completed using reference TRBV15 and TRBJ2-6, is DAMVIQNPRYQVTQFGKPVTLSCSQTLNHNVMYWYQQKSSQAPKLLFHYYDKDFNNEADTPDNFQSRRPNTSFCFLDIRSPGLGDTAMYLCATSRDASGSGANVLTFGAGSRLTVL.

The chain is built from TRBV4-3 and TRBJ2-3; 10 bases line up with TRBD2. The CDR3 consists of 16 residues. V shed 2 bases, J shed 6 bases, and the junction held 8 bases outside the gene matches. Looked up from germline, CDR1 is LGHNA and CDR2 is YSLEER. The chain's CDR3 is CASSQKLAGGGDTQYF. Here the CDR3 DNA reads TGCGCCAGCAGCCAAAAATTAGCGGGAGGAGGGGATACGCAGTATTTT.

CDR3 nucleotides: TGTGCCAGCAGCCGTAACAGGGGCCGCCAAGAGACCCAGTACTTC. Translated: CASSRNRGRQETQYF. This sequence joins TRBV14 and TRBJ2-7; 7 bases match TRBD1. The DNA end is more similar to TRBJ2-5, so the J call may be wrong. CDR3 length equals 15 residues. The germline CDR1 and CDR2 sequences are SGHDN and FVKESK.

This clonotype was seen repeatedly, ten times or more. The chain joins TRBV29-1 to TRBJ1-1; the D gene is possibly TRBD1 (5 bases). The CDR3 spans 14 residues. CDR1 and CDR2 (germline): SQVTM, ANQGSEA. V lost 8 bases, J lost 0 bases, and 16 bases lay in between. As DNA, the CDR3 is TGCAGCACCGGGCGAGAGGGGATGAACACTGAAGCTTTCTTT. Protein product: CSTGREGMNTEAFF.

There are a few counts of this clonotype. This chain connects TRBV5-1 to TRBJ2-5; TRBD2 matches at 14 bases. The end of the DNA fits TRBJ2-1 better, so the J call may be wrong. In germline, CDR1 is SGHRS, CDR2 YFSETQ. The CDR3 extends over 16 amino acids. CDR3 protein: CASSPGTSGSGGEQFF. In nucleotides, the CDR3 is TGCGCCAGCAGCCCTGGGACTAGCGGGAGTGGGGGTGAGCAGTTCTTC.

The sample holds many counts of this clonotype. The genes are TRBV7-9 and TRBJ2-1; D ambiguous. CDR3 length: 15 amino acids. The ends were cut back, 5 bases at V and 0 bases at J, with 11 bases in the middle. CDR1 and CDR2 from the germline V gene are SEHNR and FQNEAQ (reference sequence). CDR3 coding DNA: TGTGCCAGCAGCCCGACTCTTAGCTCCTACAATGAGCAGTTCTTC. Translation gives CASSPTLSSYNEQFF.

This clonotype was seen only a few times. This chain links TRBV6-5 with TRBJ2-7; 11 bases fit TRBD2. The CDR3 is 16 residues long. Per germline, CDR1 MNHEY and CDR2 SVGAGI. Trimming cost V 2 bases and J 7 bases; bases outside gene matches: 10. CDR3 sequence (DNA): TGTGCCAGCAGTTACGCCATAGCGGGAGGGCCGGGTGAGCAGTACTTC. As protein: CASSYAIAGGPGEQYF.

The gene calls are TRBV6-5 and TRBJ2-5; D is uncertain. The CDR3 length is 12 residues. From germline, CDR1 is MNHEY and CDR2 SVGAGI. V was clipped by 6 bases and J by 7 bases, with 12 bases between them. The CDR3 nucleotides are TGTGCCAGCAGACCGACCGTAGGGACCCAGTACTTC. Residues: CASRPTVGTQYF.

The chain uses TRBV20-1 and TRBJ2-7; 8 bases align to TRBD1. V was clipped by 1 base and J by 0 bases; unmatched bases: 8. The CDR3 spans 16 residues. CDR1 and CDR2 (germline): DFQATT, SNEGSKA (reference sequence). For the CDR3, the DNA is TGCAGTGCTAGAGGGGGGACAGGCCCCGTCTCCTACGAGCAGTACTTC. It codes for CSARGGTGPVSYEQYF.

The chain joins TRBV20-1 to TRBJ2-5, with a tentative D call TRBD1 (6 bases). In germline, CDR1 is DFQATT, CDR2 SNEGSKA (reference sequence). V lost 4 bases and J lost 3, with 18 bases in between. CDR3 length: 15 amino acids. CDR3 coding DNA: TGCAGTGCTATACTATCCGGGACACGGAAAGAGACCCAGTACTTC. It is translated as CSAILSGTRKETQYF.